This record covers a single TCR beta chain. Per the original methods: Quantification of nucleated cells was approximated via reference gene primer amplification. The method was immunoSEQ multiplex PCR; TCRdb's version includes in-frame clones alone and lacks a portion of them. V and J calls and clone size follow that table, whereas D and trimming were derived from the DNA. The sample gives approximately 60,000 clones, 80% to 90% of which show up once; about 5.9% is in the top ten. The data were obtained in a study of blood T cell repertoires in COVID-19. Study details: COVID-19 samples, acute and convalescent, were from the United States, Italy and Spain. In each case, the material was cDNA or gDNA derived from T cells, B-cell-depleted T cells, or PBMCs.

CDR1 SGHRS and CDR2 YFSETQ come from the germline V gene. V dropped 4 bases and J dropped 2 bases, with 11 bases sitting between them. This CDR3 spans 14 amino acids. The J gene is TRBJ2-3, the V gene TRBV5-1, with D possibly being TRBD1 (6 bases). Input material: peripheral blood. The source is a human donor in a cohort sampled during active COVID-19. The CDR3 DNA is TGCGCCAGCAGCACCGACAGGAACACAGATACGCAGTATTTT. Translation: CASSTDRNTDTQYF.